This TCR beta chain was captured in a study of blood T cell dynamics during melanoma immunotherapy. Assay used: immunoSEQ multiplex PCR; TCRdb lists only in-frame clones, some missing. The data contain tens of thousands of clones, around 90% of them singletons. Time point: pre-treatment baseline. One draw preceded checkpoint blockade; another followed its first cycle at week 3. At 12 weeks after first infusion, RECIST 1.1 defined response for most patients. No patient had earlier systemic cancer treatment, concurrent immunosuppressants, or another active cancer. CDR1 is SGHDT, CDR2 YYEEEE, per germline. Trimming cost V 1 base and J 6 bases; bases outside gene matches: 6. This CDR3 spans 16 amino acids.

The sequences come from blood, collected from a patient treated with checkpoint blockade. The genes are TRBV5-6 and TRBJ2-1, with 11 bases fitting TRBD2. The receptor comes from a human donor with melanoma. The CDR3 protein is CASSLLGLADRNEQFF. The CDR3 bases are TGTGCCAGCAGCTTGCTGGGACTAGCGGATCGCAATGAGCAGTTCTTC.